This T cell receptor (beta chain) was identified in a study of glioma-infiltrating T cells. This clonotype was seen many times. TCR alpha and beta CDR3 regions were amplified from RNA using iRepertoire nested multiplex PCR. MiXCR was run by TCRdb on the multiplex PCR reads, yielding one entry per CDR3 protein. The sample holds tens of thousands of distinct CDR3 sequences; around 23% are singletons and the top ten take 6.7%. The clonotype originates from a human donor with low-grade glioma or glioblastoma, undergoing nonglioma brain surgery, or in good health (not recorded which). Sequenced sample: glioma tissue, nonneoplastic brain tissue, or PBMCs (not recorded which).

This chain's CDR3 is CASGQESNQPQHF. The CDR3 DNA sequence: TGTGCCAGCGGACAGGAGTCCAATCAGCCCCAGCATTTT. The V call is TRBV18, the J call TRBJ1-5, with 7 bases matching TRBD1. Per the germline V gene, CDR1 is KGHSH and CDR2 is LQKENI. The CDR3 is 13 residues long. After removal of 8 bases from V and 3 bases from J, the junction contained 4 bases not matched to a gene.